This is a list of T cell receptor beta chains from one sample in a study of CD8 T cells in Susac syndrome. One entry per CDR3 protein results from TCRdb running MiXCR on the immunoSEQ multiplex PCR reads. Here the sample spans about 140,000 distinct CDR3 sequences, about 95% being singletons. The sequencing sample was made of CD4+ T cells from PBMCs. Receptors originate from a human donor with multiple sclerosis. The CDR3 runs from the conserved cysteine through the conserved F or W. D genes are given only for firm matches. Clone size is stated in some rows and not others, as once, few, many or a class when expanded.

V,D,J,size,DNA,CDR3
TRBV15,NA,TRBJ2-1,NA,TGTGCCACCAGCAGAGGCGGTCCCTACAATGAGCAGTTCTTC,CATSRGGPYNEQFF
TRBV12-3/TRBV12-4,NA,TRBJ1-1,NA,TGTGCCAGCAGCAATCCGGGGGCCATGAACACTGAAGCTTTCTTT,CASSNPGAMNTEAFF
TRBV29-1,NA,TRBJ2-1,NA,TGCAGCGTTAGCGAATACAATGAGCAGTTCTTC,CSVSEYNEQFF
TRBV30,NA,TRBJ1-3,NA,TGTGCCTGGAGTGTTGGCAGCTCTGGAAACACCATATATTTT,CAWSVGSSGNTIYF
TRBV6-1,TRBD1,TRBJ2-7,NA,TGTGCCAGCAGTGTATCAGCGGGGACAGGGGGTTTCTACGAGCAGTACTTC,CASSVSAGTGGFYEQYF
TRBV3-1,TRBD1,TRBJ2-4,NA,TGTGCCAGCAGCCAAATCCGGACAGGTTCCAAAAACATTCAGTACTTC,CASSQIRTGSKNIQYF
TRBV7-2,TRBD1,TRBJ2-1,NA,TGTGCCAGCAGCCCAGACAGGGGTAGTGGCTTCGATGAGCAGTTCTTC,CASSPDRGSGFDEQFF
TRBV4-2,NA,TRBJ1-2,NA,TGTGCCAGCAGCCAAGAGAGATCAGACTCCGGTGGCTACACCTTC,CASSQERSDSGGYTF
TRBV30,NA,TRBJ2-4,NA,TGTGCCTGGAGATCCAGGGACGTAGCCAAAAACATTCAGTACTTC,CAWRSRDVAKNIQYF
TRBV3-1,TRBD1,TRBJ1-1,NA,TGTGCCAGCAGCCAGAGACAGGGAAGCACTGAAGCTTTCTTT,CASSQRQGSTEAFF
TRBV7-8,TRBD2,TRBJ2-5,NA,TGTGCCAGCAGCCCCCCGGGACTAGTCTCTGGAGAGACCCAGTACTTC,CASSPPGLVSGETQYF
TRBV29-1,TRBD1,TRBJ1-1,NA,TGCAGCGTCTCCGCCGGACAGGGAAACACTGAAGCTTTCTTT,CSVSAGQGNTEAFF
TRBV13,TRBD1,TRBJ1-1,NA,TGTGCCAGCAGCGCCGGACAGGGGACGGGTGAAGCTTTCTTT,CASSAGQGTGEAFF
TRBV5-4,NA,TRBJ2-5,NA,TGTGCCAGCAGCCAAGCGGCCCAAGAGACCCAGTACTTC,CASSQAAQETQYF
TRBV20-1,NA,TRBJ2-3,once,TGCAGTGCTGGGAGCCCGAACACAGATACGCAGTATTTT,CSAGSPNTDTQYF
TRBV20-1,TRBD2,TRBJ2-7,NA,TGCAGTGCGACAAAGGGACTAAGTCAATCCTACGAGCAGTACTTC,CSATKGLSQSYEQYF
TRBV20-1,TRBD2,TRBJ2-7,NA,TGCAGTGCTAGCCCGCTCGGGGTAACTAGCGGGATCCACGAGCAGTACTTC,CSASPLGVTSGIHEQYF
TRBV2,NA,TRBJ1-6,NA,TGTGCCAGCAGTGGTGCAGGCGCGTCACCCCTCCACTTT,CASSGAGASPLHF
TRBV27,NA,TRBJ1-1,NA,TGTGCCAGCAGCTCAAGACAGTTCACTGAAGCTTTCTTT,CASSSRQFTEAFF
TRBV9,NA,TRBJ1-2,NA,TGTGCCAGCAGCGTACTGGGGGCTGGTGGCTACACCTTC,CASSVLGAGGYTF
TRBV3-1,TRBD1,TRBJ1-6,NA,TGTGCCAGCAGCCAAACGGACAGGACTGTGCCCCTCCACTTT,CASSQTDRTVPLHF
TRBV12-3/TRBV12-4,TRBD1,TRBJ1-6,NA,TGTGCCAGCAGTAGCCGCCGGGACAGGGTGAATTCACCCCTCCACTTT,CASSSRRDRVNSPLHF
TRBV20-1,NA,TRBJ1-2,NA,TGCAGTGCTAGAGACTCCTGGGGGGCAGGGGGCTACACCTTC,CSARDSWGAGGYTF
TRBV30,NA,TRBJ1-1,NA,TGTGCCTGGCGGGAAGGAGGAGGCACTGAAGCTTTCTTT,CAWREGGGTEAFF
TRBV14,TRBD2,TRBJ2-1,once,TGTGCCAGCAGCCAAACGAGGGGACTAGCGGGAGGGAATGAGCAGTTCTTC,CASSQTRGLAGGNEQFF